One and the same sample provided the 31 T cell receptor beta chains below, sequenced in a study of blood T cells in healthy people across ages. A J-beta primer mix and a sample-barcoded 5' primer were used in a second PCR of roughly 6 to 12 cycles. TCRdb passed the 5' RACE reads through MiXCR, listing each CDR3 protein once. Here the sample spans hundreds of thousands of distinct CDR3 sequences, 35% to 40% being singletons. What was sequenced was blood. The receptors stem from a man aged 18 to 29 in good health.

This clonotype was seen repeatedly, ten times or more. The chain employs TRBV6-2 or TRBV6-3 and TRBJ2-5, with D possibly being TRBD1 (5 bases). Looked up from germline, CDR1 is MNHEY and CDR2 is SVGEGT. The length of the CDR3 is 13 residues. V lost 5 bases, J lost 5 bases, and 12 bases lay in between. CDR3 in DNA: TGTGCCAGCAGTCTCAGGAACAGGGAGACCCAGTACTTC. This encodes CASSLRNRETQYF.

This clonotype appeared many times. The CDR3 sequence is CSVGGDTQYF. CDR3 DNA sequence: TGCAGCGTTGGGGGTGATACGCAGTATTTT. The chain has TRBV29-1 and TRBJ2-3; D not resolved. The CDR3 is 10 residues long. Germline values: CDR1 SQVTM, CDR2 ANQGSEA. V was shortened by 4 bases and J by 6 bases, with 5 bases between the two germline ends.

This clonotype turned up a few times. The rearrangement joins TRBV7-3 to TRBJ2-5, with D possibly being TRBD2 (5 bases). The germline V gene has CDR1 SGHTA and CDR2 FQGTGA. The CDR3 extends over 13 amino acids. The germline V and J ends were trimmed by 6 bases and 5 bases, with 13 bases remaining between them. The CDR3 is CASSPGLTETQYF. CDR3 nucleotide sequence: TGTGCCAGCAGTCCCGGACTTACTGAGACCCAGTACTTC.

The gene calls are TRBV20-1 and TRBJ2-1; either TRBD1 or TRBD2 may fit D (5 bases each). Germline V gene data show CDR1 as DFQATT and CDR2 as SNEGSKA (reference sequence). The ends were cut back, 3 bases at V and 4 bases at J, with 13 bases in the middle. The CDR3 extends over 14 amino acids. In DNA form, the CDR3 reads TGCAGTGCTAGGAGACAGAGGACTTACAATGAGCAGTTCTTC. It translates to CSARRQRTYNEQFF.

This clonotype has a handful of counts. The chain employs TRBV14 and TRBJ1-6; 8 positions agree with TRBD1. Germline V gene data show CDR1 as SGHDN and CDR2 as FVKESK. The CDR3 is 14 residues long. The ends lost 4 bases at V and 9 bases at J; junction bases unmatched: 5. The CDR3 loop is CASSRVRGLSPLHF. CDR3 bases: TGTGCCAGCAGCCGAGTCAGGGGGCTTTCACCCCTCCACTTT.

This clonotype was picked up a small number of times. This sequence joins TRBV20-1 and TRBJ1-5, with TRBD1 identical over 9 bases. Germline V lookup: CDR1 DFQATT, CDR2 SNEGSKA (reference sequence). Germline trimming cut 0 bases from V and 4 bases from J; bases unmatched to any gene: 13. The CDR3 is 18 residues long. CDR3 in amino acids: CSARDPRPQGARNQPQHF. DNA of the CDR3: TGCAGTGCTAGAGATCCCCGCCCACAGGGGGCGAGAAATCAGCCCCAGCATTTT.

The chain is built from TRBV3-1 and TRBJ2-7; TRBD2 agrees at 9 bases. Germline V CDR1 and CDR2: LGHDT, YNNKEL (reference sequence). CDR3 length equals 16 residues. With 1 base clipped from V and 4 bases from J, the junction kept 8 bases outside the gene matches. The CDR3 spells CASSQGIRTSGYEQYF. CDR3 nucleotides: TGTGCCAGCAGCCAAGGGATCCGAACTAGCGGGTACGAGCAGTACTTC.

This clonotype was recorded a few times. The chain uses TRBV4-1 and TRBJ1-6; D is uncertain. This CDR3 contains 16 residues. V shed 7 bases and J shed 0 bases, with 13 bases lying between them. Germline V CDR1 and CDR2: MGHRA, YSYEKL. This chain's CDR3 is CASIPDPRSYNSPLHF. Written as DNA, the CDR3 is TGCGCCAGCATCCCAGACCCGCGCTCCTATAATTCACCCCTCCACTTT.

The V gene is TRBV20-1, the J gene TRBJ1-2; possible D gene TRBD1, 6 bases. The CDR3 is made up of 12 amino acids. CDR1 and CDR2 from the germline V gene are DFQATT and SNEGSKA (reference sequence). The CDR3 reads CSLSTGNHGYTF. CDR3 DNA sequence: TGCAGCTTATCTACAGGGAACCATGGCTACACCTTC.

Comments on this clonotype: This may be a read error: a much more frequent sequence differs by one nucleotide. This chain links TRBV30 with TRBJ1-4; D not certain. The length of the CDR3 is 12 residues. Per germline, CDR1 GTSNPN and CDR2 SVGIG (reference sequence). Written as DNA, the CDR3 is TGTGCCTGCAGTGCTTTTGGAGAAAAACTGTTTTTT. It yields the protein CACSAFGEKLFF.

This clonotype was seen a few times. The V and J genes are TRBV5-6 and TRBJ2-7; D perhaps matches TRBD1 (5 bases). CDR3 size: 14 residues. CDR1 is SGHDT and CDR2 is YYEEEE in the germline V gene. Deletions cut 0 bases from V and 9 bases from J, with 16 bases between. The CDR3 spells CASSLGRAPTPQYF. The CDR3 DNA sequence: TGTGCCAGCAGCTTGGGCAGGGCACCTACGCCGCAGTACTTC.

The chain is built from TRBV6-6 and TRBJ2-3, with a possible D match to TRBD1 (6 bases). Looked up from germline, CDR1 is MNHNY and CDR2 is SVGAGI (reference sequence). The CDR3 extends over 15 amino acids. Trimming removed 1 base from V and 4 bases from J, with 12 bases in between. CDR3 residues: CASSYYHRVADTQYF. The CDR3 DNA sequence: TGTGCCAGCAGTTACTATCACAGGGTTGCAGATACGCAGTATTTT.

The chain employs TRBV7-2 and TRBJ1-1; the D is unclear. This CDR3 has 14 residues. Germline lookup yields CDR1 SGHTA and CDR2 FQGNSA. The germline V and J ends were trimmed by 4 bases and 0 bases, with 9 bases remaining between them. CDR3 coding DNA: TGTGCCAGCAGCTCCGCAGCTCTGAACACTGAAGCTTTCTTT. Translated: CASSSAALNTEAFF.

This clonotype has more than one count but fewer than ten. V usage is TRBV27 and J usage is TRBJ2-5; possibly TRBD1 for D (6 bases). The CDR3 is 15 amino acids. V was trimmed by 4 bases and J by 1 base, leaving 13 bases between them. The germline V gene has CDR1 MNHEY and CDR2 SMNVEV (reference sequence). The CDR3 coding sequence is TGTGCCAGCAGTTCCGAATACAGGGCCCAAGAGACCCAGTACTTC. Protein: CASSSEYRAQETQYF.

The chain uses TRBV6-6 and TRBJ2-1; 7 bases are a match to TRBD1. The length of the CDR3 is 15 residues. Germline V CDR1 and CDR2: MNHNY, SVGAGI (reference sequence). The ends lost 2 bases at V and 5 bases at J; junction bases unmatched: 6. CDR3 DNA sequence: TGTGCCAGCAGTTACAAGGACAGGACTCACAATGAGCAGTTCTTC. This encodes CASSYKDRTHNEQFF.

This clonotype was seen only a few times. CDR3 in DNA: TGTGCCAGCAGCTTGGGCGGACCAGCGGGGGTTACTGAGCAGTACTTC. Translating gives CASSLGGPAGVTEQYF. The chain has TRBV5-6 and TRBJ2-5; 8 nucleotides align to TRBD2. The germline V gene encodes CDR1 SGHDT and CDR2 YYEEEE. V shed 0 bases and J 11 bases; nucleotides not matched to a gene: 15. CDR3 length: 16 amino acids.

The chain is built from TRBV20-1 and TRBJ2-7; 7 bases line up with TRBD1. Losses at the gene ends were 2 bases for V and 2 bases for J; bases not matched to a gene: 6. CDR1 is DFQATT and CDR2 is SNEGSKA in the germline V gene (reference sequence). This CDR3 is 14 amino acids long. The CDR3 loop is CSARKTGLTYEQYF. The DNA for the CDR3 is TGCAGTGCTAGAAAGACAGGGCTCACCTACGAGCAGTACTTC.

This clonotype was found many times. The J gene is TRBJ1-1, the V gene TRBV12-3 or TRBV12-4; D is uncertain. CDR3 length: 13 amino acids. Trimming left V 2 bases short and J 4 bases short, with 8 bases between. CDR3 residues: CASSLNRGTEAFF. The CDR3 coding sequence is TGTGCCAGCAGTTTAAATCGAGGCACTGAAGCTTTCTTT.

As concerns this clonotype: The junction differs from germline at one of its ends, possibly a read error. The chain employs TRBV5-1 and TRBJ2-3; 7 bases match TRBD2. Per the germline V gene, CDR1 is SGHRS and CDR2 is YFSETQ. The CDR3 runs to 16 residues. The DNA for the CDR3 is TGCGCCAGCAGCCCCCGGGACCCGACTAGCACAGATACGCGGTATTTT. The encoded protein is CASSPRDPTSTDTRYF.

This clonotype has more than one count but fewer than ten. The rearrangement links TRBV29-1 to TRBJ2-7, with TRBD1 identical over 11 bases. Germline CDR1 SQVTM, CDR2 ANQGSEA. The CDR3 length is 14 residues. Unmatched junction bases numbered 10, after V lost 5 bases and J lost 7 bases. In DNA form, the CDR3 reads TGCAGCGTTCGGGGACAGGGGGAGGGGAATGAGCAGTACTTC. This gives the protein CSVRGQGEGNEQYF.

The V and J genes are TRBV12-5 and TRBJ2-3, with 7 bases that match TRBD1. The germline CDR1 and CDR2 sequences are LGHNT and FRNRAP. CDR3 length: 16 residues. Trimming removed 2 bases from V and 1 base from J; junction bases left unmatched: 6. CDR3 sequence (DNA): TGTGCTAGTGGTTTGCCGTCCGGGACAGGCACAGATACGCAGTATTTT. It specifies CASGLPSGTGTDTQYF.

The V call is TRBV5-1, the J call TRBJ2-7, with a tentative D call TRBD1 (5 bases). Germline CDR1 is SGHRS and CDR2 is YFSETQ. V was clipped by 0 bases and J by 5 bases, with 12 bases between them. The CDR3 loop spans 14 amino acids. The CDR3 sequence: CASSLGRASNEQYF. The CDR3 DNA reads TGCGCCAGCAGCTTGGGCAGGGCATCCAACGAGCAGTACTTC.

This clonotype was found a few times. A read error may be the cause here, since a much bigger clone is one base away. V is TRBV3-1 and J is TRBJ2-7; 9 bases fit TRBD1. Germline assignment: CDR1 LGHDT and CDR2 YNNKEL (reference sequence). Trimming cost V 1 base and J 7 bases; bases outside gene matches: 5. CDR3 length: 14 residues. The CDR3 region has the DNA TGTGCCAGCAGCCAAGGGACAGGGGAGGGTGAGCAGTACTTC. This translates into CASSQGTGEGEQYF.

In DNA, the CDR3 is TGTGCCAGCAGCCAAAGACTCGACGGGGAAATCTCCTACAATGAGCAGTTCTTC. It translates to CASSQRLDGEISYNEQFF. The chain carries TRBV4-2 and TRBJ2-1; perhaps TRBD2 as D (5 bases). This CDR3 has 18 residues. The germline V gene encodes CDR1 LGHNA and CDR2 YNFKEQ. Trimming removed 2 bases from V and 0 bases from J, with 17 bases in between.

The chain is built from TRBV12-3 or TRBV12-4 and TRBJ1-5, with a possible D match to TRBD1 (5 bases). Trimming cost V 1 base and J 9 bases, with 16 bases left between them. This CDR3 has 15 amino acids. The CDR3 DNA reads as TGTGCCAGCAGTTTAGGTGTAGGGGAGTCTGCGCCCCAGCATTTT. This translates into CASSLGVGESAPQHF.

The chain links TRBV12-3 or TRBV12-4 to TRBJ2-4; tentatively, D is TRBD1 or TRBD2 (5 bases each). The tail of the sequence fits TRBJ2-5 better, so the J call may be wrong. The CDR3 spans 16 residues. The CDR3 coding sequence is TGTGCCAGCAGTCCCTGGGCCGGGAAGGGGCAAGAGACCCAGTACTTC. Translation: CASSPWAGKGQETQYF.

The CDR3 sequence: CSVGDRTEQFF. CDR3 bases: TGCAGCGTTGGAGACAGGACCGAGCAGTTCTTC. The V call is TRBV29-1, the J call TRBJ2-1, with a possible D match to TRBD1 (6 bases). Trimming pared 4 bases from V and 10 bases from J, leaving 11 bases between. The germline CDR1 and CDR2 sequences are SQVTM and ANQGSEA. The CDR3 is made up of 11 amino acids.

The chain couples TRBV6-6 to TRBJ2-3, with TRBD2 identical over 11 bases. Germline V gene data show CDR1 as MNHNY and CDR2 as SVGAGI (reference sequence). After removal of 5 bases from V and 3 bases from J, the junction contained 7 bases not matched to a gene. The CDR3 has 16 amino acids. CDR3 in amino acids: CASSRLAGLITDTQYF. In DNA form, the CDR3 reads TGTGCCAGCAGTAGACTAGCGGGGTTGATTACAGATACGCAGTATTTT.

This CDR3 reads CAWSAGGRNEKLFF. The CDR3 DNA sequence: TGTGCCTGGAGTGCTGGGGGCCGAAATGAAAAACTGTTTTTT. V usage is TRBV30 and J usage is TRBJ1-4; D perhaps matches TRBD1 (6 bases). This CDR3 is built from 14 residues. Per germline, CDR1 GTSNPN and CDR2 SVGIG (reference sequence). Trimming removed 1 base from V and 5 bases from J, with 11 bases in between.

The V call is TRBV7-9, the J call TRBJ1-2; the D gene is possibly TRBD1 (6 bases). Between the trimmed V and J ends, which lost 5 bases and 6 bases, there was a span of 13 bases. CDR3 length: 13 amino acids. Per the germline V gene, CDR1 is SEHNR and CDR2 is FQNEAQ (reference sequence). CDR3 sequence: CASSPREGDGYTF. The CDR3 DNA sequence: TGTGCCAGCAGCCCCCGAGAGGGGGATGGCTACACCTTC.

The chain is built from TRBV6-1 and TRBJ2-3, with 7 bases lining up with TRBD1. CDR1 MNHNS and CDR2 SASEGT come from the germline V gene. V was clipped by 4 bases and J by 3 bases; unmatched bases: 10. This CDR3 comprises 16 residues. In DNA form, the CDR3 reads TGTGCCAGCAGTGGACAGGGAGCATTTATGACAGATACGCAGTATTTT. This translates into CASSGQGAFMTDTQYF.